A selection of T cell receptor beta chains follows, all from one sample in a study of CD8+ T cells in alopecia areata. This table comes from immunoSEQ multiplex PCR, and its TCRdb copy is limited to in-frame clones, with some not included. The data hold under 40,000 clones, with about 60% observed a single time. The specimen sequenced was NKG2D-high CD8+ T cells sorted from blood. Receptors were obtained from a human donor with alopecia areata. Both conserved end residues are part of each CDR3. A D gene is named only where the DNA matches it firmly. Clone size is stated in some rows and not others, as once, few, many or a class when expanded.

clone size	D gene	V gene	J gene	CDR3 protein	CDR3 DNA
-	-	TRBV27	TRBJ2-7	CASRPAGHYEQYF	TGTGCCAGCAGGCCAGCGGGCCACTACGAGCAGTACTTC
-	TRBD1	TRBV5-6	TRBJ1-3	CASSLLGQGRSGNTIYF	TGTGCCAGCAGCTTGCTTGGACAGGGCCGCTCTGGAAACACCATATATTTT
-	TRBD2	TRBV5-6	TRBJ2-7	CASSPGTSVYEQYF	TGTGCCAGCAGCCCCGGGACTAGCGTGTACGAGCAGTACTTC
few	-	TRBV19	TRBJ1-2	CASSIGSLLVGYTF	TGTGCCAGTAGTATCGGCAGCCTTTTAGTCGGCTACACCTTC
-	TRBD1	TRBV30	TRBJ2-7	CAWSVQGSSYEQYF	TGTGCCTGGAGTGTACAGGGGTCCTCCTACGAGCAGTACTTC
-	-	TRBV28	TRBJ2-1	CASSHNWSSYNEQFF	TGTGCCAGCAGTCACAACTGGTCCTCCTACAATGAGCAGTTCTTC
-	-	TRBV12-5	TRBJ1-1	CASGLWGLTEAFF	TGTGCTAGTGGTTTGTGGGGTTTAACTGAAGCTTTCTTT
-	-	TRBV7-8	TRBJ2-3	CASSVRAWGTDTQYF	TGTGCCAGCAGCGTGAGGGCTTGGGGCACAGATACGCAGTATTTT
-	-	TRBV5-1	TRBJ2-4	CASSLGQDWYF	TGCGCCAGCAGCTTGGGGCAGGATTGGTACTTC
-	-	TRBV4-1	TRBJ2-4	CASSQDDWGVSDKNIQYF	TGCGCCAGCAGCCAAGATGATTGGGGGGTTAGCGACAAAAACATTCAGTACTTC
-	-	TRBV27	TRBJ2-1	CASSFASAGNEQFF	TGTGCCAGCAGTTTCGCCTCCGCTGGCAATGAGCAGTTCTTC
-	TRBD1	TRBV7-9	TRBJ1-2	CASSRTGSHANYGYTF	TGTGCCAGCTCCCGGACAGGGTCCCACGCTAACTATGGCTACACCTTC
-	-	TRBV9	TRBJ1-2	CASSVLYPGRDGYTF	TGTGCCAGCAGCGTATTATACCCTGGGAGAGATGGCTACACCTTC
many	TRBD2	TRBV14	TRBJ2-7	CASSQLLAGVHEQYF	TGTGCCAGCAGCCAACTTCTAGCGGGAGTACACGAGCAGTACTTC
many	-	TRBV9	TRBJ2-2	CASSVGGQLRTGELFF	TGTGCCAGCAGCGTAGGGGGCCAATTAAGGACCGGGGAGCTGTTTTTT
-	TRBD2	TRBV7-9	TRBJ2-1	CASSPRVPGLAGNYNEQFF	TGTGCCAGCAGCCCGAGAGTCCCGGGACTAGCGGGAAACTACAATGAGCAGTTCTTC
-	TRBD1	TRBV9	TRBJ2-1	CASSVRRDREDNEQFF	TGTGCCAGCAGCGTCCGCCGGGACAGGGAAGACAATGAGCAGTTCTTC
once	TRBD1	TRBV19	TRBJ2-7	CASSAGGSYEQYF	TGTGCCAGTAGTGCAGGGGGCTCCTACGAGCAGTACTTC
-	-	TRBV4-3	TRBJ2-3	CASSQAPGPQLSTDTQYF	TGCGCCAGCAGCCAGGCCCCGGGACCGCAACTAAGCACAGATACGCAGTATTTT
-	TRBD2	TRBV7-8	TRBJ2-3	CASSLVAVRGFTDTQYF	TGTGCCAGCAGCTTGGTTGCGGTGCGGGGGTTCACAGATACGCAGTATTTT
-	TRBD2	TRBV5-4	TRBJ2-7	CASSWTSGRANYEQYF	TGTGCCAGCAGCTGGACTAGCGGGAGGGCCAACTACGAGCAGTACTTC
-	TRBD2	TRBV7-3	TRBJ2-7	CASSFAGGYEQYF	TGTGCCAGCAGCTTTGCGGGAGGCTACGAGCAGTACTTC
-	-	TRBV13	TRBJ2-1	CASRAGANEQFF	TGTGCCAGCAGGGCCGGGGCCAATGAGCAGTTCTTC
few	TRBD1	TRBV28	TRBJ1-5	CASSQPRPGGDQPQHF	TGTGCCAGCAGTCAGCCGCGTCCAGGGGGCGATCAGCCCCAGCATTTT
few	-	TRBV12-5	TRBJ2-5	CASGLPPEETQYF	TGTGCTAGTGGTTTGCCCCCCGAAGAGACCCAGTACTTC
-	-	TRBV7-9	TRBJ1-1	CASTLELRSEAFF	TGTGCCAGCACCTTAGAGCTGAGGAGTGAAGCTTTCTTT
once	-	TRBV28	TRBJ2-7	CASNPDPGPTYEQYF	TGTGCCAGCAATCCTGACCCGGGACCCACCTACGAGCAGTACTTC
-	TRBD1	TRBV7-9	TRBJ1-5	CASSSTGGYQPQHF	TGTGCCAGCAGCTCGACAGGGGGCTATCAGCCCCAGCATTTT
-	TRBD1	TRBV9	TRBJ2-7	CASSAWDRSGYEQYF	TGTGCCAGCAGTGCTTGGGACAGGTCGGGGTACGAGCAGTACTTC
-	-	TRBV5-4	TRBJ2-5	CASSPGWGAKTQYF	TGTGCCAGCAGCCCCGGCTGGGGCGCAAAGACCCAGTACTTC
-	-	TRBV7-9	TRBJ1-1	CASSSDRQGFYTEAFF	TGTGCCAGCAGCTCTGACCGGCAGGGCTTTTACACTGAAGCTTTCTTT
-	-	TRBV9	TRBJ2-2	CASSPRGPGTGELFF	TGTGCCAGCAGCCCACGGGGCCCGGGGACCGGGGAGCTGTTTTTT
-	-	TRBV30	TRBJ1-2	CAWDGSYGYTF	TGTGCCTGGGATGGAAGTTATGGCTACACCTTC
few	-	TRBV29-1	TRBJ2-1	CSVTGPWGNEQFF	TGCAGCGTTACTGGGCCTTGGGGCAATGAGCAGTTCTTC
-	TRBD2	TRBV28	TRBJ2-5	CASSIRLAGDGETQYF	TGTGCCAGCAGTATCCGACTAGCGGGAGATGGAGAGACCCAGTACTTC
-	TRBD1	TRBV7-3	TRBJ2-6	CASSPRGRGANVLTF	TGTGCCAGCAGTCCCAGGGGGCGTGGGGCCAACGTCCTGACTTTC
-	TRBD1	TRBV7-2	TRBJ1-1	CASSSETTGGGTEAFF	TGTGCCAGCAGCTCCGAAACAACAGGGGGAGGAACAGAAGCTTTCTTT
medium-sized	-	TRBV7-9	TRBJ2-1	CASSSPLHEQFF	TGTGCCAGCAGCTCCCCCTTGCATGAGCAGTTCTTC
-	-	TRBV27	TRBJ1-1	CASSPRWNTEAFF	TGTGCCAGCAGTCCAAGATGGAACACTGAAGCTTTCTTT
-	TRBD1	TRBV5-1	TRBJ2-2	CASSPLGGLPNTGELFF	TGCGCCAGCAGCCCCTTAGGGGGCCTCCCGAACACCGGGGAGCTGTTTTTT
-	-	TRBV4-1	TRBJ2-7	CASSALGRVSYEQYF	TGCGCCAGCTCGGCCCTCGGCAGGGTCTCCTACGAGCAGTACTTC
-	-	TRBV6-5	TRBJ2-7	CASSPENYYEQYF	TGTGCCAGCTCCCCAGAAAACTACTACGAGCAGTACTTC
-	TRBD1	TRBV27	TRBJ2-3	CASSWQGARTDTQYF	TGTGCCAGCAGCTGGCAGGGGGCGCGCACAGATACGCAGTATTTT
-	-	TRBV2	TRBJ2-1	CASRQENYNEQFF	TGTGCCAGCCGACAGGAGAACTACAATGAGCAGTTCTTC
-	TRBD2	TRBV5-6	TRBJ2-1	CASSRAPSGGAHEQFF	TGTGCCAGCAGCCGCGCCCCTAGCGGGGGGGCCCATGAGCAGTTCTTC
-	TRBD1	TRBV4-3	TRBJ1-6	CASSQERDSGNSPLHF	TGCGCCAGCAGCCAAGAGAGGGACAGTGGTAATTCACCCCTCCACTTT
-	-	TRBV18	TRBJ2-1	CASSYTGLEQFF	TGTGCCAGCTCATACACGGGCTTAGAGCAGTTCTTC
few	-	TRBV29-1	TRBJ1-3	CSVEDFVQNTIYF	TGCAGCGTTGAAGATTTCGTACAGAACACCATATATTTT